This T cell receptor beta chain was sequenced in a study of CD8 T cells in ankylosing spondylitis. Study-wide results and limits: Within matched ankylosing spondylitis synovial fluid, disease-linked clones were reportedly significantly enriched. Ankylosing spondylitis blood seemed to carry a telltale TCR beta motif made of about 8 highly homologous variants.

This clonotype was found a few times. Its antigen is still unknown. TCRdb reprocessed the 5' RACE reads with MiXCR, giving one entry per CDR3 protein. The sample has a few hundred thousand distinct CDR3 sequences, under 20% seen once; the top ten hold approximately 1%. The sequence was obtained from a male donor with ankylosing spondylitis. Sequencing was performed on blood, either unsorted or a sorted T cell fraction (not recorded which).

CDR3 residues: CSAPRLRGSYNEQFF. CDR3 nucleotide sequence: TGCAGTGCCCCCCGCCTTAGGGGGTCCTACAATGAGCAGTTCTTC. J is TRBJ2-1 and V is TRBV20-1; D is possibly TRBD1 (6 bases). CDR1 is DFQATT and CDR2 is SNEGSKA in the germline V gene (reference sequence). The germline V and J ends were trimmed by 6 bases and 1 base, with 16 bases remaining between them. The CDR3 runs to 15 residues.